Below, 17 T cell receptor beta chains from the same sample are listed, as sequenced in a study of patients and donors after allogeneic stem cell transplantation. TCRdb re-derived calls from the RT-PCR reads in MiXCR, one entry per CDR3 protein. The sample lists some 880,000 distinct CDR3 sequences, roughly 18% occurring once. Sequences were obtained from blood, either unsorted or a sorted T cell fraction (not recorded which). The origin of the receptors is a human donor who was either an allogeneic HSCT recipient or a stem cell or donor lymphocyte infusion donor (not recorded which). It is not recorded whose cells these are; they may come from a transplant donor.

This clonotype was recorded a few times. CDR3 sequence: CASIIRRGRRNNEQFF. In nucleotides, the CDR3 is TGTGCCAGCATCATAAGACGGGGTCGGCGAAACAATGAGCAGTTCTTC. The chain couples TRBV12-3 or TRBV12-4 to TRBJ2-1; perhaps TRBD2 as D (5 bases). Trimming cost V 7 bases and J 5 bases, with 21 bases left between them. This CDR3 has 16 amino acids.

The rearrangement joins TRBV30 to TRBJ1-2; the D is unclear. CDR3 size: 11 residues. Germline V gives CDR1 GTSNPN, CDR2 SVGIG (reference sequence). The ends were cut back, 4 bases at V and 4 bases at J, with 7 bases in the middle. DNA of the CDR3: TGTGCCTGGAAGGGAGGCTATGGCTACACCTTC. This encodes CAWKGGYGYTF.

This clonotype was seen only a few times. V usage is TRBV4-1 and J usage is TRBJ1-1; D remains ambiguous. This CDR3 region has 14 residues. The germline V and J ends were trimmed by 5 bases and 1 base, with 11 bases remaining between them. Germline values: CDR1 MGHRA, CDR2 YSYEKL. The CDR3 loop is CASSSRSGNTEAFF. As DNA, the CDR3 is TGCGCCAGCAGCTCCCGCTCAGGGAACACTGAAGCTTTCTTT.

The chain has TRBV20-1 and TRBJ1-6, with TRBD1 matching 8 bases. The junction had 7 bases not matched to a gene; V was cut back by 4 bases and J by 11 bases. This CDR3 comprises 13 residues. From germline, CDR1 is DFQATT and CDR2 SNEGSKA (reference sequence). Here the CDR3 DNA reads TGCAGTGCTATCGGACAGGGAGAGGCACCCCTCCACTTT. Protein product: CSAIGQGEAPLHF.

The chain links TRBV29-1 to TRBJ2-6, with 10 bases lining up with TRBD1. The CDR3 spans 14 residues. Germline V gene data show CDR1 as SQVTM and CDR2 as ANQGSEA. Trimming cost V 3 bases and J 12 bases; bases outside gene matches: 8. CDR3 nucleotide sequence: TGCAGCGTTGAGATGGGAGGACAGGGGGGCGTCCTGACTTTC. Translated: CSVEMGGQGGVLTF.

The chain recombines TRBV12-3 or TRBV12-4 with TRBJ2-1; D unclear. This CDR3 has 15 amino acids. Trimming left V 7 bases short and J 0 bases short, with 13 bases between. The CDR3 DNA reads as TGTGCCAGCACCTCCCTATTGGACTCCTACAATGAGCAGTTCTTC. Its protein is CASTSLLDSYNEQFF.

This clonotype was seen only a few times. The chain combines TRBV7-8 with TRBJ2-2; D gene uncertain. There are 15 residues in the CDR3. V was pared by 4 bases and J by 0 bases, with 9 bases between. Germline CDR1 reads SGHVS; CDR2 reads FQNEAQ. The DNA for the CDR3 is TGTGCCAGCAGCTCTGACATAGCGAACACCGGGGAGCTGTTTTTT. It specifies CASSSDIANTGELFF.

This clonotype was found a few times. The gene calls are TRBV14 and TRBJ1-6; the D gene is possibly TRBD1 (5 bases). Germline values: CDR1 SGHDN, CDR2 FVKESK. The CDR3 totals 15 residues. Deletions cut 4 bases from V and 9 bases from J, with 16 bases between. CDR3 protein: CASSLLRRGTSPLHF. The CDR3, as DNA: TGTGCCAGCAGCCTTCTCAGGCGGGGGACTTCACCCCTCCACTTT.

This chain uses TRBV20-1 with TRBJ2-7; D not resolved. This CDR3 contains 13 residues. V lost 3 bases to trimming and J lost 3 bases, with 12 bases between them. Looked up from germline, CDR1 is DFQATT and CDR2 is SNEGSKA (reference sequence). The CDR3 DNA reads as TGCAGTGCTAGTCTCGGAGTTAACTACGAGCAGTACTTC. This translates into CSASLGVNYEQYF.

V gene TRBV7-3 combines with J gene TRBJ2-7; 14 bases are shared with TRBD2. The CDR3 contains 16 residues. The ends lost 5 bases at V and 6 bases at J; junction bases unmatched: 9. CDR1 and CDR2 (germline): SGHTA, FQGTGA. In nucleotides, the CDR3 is TGTGCCAGCAGCGCTGGACTAGCGGGGGGCCCCGGCGAGCAGTACTTC. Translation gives CASSAGLAGGPGEQYF.

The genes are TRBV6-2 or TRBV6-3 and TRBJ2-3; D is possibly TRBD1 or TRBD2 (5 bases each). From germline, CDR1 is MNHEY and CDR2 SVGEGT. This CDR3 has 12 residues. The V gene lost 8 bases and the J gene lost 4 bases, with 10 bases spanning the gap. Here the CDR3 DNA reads TGTGCCAGCGGGGGTAAAGCAGATACGCAGTATTTT. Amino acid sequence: CASGGKADTQYF.

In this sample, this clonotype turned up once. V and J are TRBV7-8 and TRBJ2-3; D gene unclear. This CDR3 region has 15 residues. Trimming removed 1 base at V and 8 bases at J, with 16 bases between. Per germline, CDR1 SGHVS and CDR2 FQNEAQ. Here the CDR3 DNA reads TGTGCCAGCAGCTTAGAGCGATGGGCTGGCGGTACGCAGTATTTT. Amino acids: CASSLERWAGGTQYF. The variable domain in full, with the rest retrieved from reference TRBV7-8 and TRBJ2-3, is GAGVSQSPRYKVAKRGQDVALRCDPISGHVSLFWYQQALGQGPEFLTYFQNEAQLDKSGLPSDRFFAERPEGSVSTLKIQRTQQEDSAVYLCASSLERWAGGTQYFGPGTRLTVL.

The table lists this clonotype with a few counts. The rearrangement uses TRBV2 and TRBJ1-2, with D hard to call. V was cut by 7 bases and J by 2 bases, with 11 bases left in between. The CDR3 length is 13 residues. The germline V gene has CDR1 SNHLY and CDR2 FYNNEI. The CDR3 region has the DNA TGTGCCAGCAAGGCAGGACCCAACTATGGCTACACCTTC. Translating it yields CASKAGPNYGYTF.

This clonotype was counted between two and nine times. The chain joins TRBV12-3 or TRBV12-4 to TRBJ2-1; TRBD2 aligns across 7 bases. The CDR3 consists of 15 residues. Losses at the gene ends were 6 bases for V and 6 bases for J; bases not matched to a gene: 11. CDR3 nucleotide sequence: TGTGCCAGCAGCGGCCTAGCCCCGGGAGGCAATGAGCAGTTCTTC. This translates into CASSGLAPGGNEQFF.

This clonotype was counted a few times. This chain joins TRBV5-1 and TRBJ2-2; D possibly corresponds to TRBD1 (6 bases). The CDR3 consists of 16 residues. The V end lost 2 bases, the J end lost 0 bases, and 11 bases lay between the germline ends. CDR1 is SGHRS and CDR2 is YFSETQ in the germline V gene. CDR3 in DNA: TGCGCCAGCAGCTTAACCGGGACAACGAACACCGGGGAGCTGTTTTTT. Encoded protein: CASSLTGTTNTGELFF. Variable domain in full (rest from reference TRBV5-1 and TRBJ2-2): KAGVTQTPRYLIKTRGQQVTLSCSPISGHRSVSWYQQTPGQGLQFLFEYFSETQRNKGNFPGRFSGRQFSNSRSEMNVSTLELGDSALYLCASSLTGTTNTGELFFGEGSRLTVL.

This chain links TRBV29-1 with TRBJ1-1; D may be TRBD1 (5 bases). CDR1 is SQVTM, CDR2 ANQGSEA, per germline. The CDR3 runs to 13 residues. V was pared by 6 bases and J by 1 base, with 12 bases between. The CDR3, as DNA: TGCAGCGTAGACCGGGGCGGGAACACTGAAGCTTTCTTT. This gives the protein CSVDRGGNTEAFF. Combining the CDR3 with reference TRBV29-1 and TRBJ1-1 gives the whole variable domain SAVISQKPSRDICQRGTSLTIQCQVDSQVTMMFWYRQQPGQSLTLIATANQGSEATYESGFVIDKFPISRPNLTFSTLTVSNMSPEDSSIYLCSVDRGGNTEAFFGQGTRLTVV.

CDR3 nucleotide sequence: TGTGCCAGCAGAAAAACGGGGCGGGGGGACAGTGAGTCCCAGTACTTC. Its translation: CASRKTGRGDSESQYF. The genes are TRBV7-2 and TRBJ2-5, with D maybe TRBD2 (8 bases). This CDR3 is 16 amino acids long. CDR1 SGHTA and CDR2 FQGNSA come from the germline V gene. Deletions cut 6 bases from V and 9 bases from J, with 26 bases between.